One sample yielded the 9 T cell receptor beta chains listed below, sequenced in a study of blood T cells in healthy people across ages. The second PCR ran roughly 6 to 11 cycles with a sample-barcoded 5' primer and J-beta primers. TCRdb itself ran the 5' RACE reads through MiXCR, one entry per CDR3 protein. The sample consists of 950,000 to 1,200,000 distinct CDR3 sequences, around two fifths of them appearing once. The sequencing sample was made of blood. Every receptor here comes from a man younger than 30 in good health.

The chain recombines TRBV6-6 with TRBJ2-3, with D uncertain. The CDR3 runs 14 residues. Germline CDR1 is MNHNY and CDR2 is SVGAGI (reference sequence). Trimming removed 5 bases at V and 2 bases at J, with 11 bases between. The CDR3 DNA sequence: TGTGCCAGCAGTAAAGACGCGGTCACAGATACGCAGTATTTT. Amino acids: CASSKDAVTDTQYF.

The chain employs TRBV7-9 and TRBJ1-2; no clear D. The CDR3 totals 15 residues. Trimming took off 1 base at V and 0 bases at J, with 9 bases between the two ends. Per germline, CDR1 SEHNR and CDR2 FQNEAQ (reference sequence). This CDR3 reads CASSLGRASNYGYTF. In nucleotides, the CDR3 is TGTGCCAGCAGCTTAGGGCGGGCATCTAACTATGGCTACACCTTC.

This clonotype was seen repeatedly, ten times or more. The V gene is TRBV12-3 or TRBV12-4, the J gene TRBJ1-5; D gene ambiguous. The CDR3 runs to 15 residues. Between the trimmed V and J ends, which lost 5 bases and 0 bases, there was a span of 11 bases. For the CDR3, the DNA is TGTGCCAGCAGTCCTCTCGGAGGTAGCAATCAGCCCCAGCATTTT. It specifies CASSPLGGSNQPQHF.

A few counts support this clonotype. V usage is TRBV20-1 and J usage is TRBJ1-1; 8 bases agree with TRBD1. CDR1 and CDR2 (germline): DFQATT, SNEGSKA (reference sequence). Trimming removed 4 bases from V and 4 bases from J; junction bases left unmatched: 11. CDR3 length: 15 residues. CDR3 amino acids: CSAKNSRTGSTEAFF. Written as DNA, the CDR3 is TGCAGTGCTAAAAATAGTAGGACAGGGAGCACTGAAGCTTTCTTT.

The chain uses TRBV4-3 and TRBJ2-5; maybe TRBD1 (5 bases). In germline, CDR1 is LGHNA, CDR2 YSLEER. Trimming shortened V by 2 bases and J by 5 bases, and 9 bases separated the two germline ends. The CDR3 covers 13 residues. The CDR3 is CASSQRGAETQYF. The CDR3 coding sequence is TGCGCCAGCAGCCAAAGGGGTGCGGAGACCCAGTACTTC.

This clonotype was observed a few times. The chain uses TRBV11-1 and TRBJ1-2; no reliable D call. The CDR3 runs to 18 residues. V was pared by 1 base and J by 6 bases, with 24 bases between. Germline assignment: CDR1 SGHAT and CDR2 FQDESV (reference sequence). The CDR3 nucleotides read TGTGCCAGCAGCTTAGAAGTGGTTCCCAATTTCGGTGGAGATGGCTACACCTTC. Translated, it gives CASSLEVVPNFGGDGYTF.

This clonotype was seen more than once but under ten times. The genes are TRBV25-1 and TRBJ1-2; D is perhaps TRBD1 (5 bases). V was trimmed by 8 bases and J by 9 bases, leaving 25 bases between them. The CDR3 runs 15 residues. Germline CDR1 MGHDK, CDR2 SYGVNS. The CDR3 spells CASSSRGDRRGSYTF. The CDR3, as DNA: TGTGCCAGCTCTTCCCGGGGGGATCGAAGGGGAAGCTACACCTTC.

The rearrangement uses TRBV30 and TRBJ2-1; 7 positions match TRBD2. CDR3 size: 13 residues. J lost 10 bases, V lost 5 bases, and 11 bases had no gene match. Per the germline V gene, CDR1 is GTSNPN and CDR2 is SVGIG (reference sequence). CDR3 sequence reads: CAWSDEAGYEQFF. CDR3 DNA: TGTGCCTGGTCAGATGAAGCGGGGTACGAGCAGTTCTTC.

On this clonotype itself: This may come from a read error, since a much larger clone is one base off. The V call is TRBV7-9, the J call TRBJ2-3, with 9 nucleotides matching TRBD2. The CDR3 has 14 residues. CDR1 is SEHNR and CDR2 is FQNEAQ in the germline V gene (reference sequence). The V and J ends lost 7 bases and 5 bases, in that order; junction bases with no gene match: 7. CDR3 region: CASTHRLAEDTQYF. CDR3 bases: TGTGCCAGCACCCATCGACTAGCGGAAGATACGCAGTATTTT.